These 30 T cell receptor beta chains were all obtained from the same sample, sequenced in a study of blood T cell repertoires in COVID-19. Measured with immunoSEQ multiplex PCR; TCRdb has only the in-frame clones, and not every one. The sample yields 200,000 to 300,000 clones, about 89% seen once. Sequenced input: peripheral blood. The receptors originated from a woman in her forties who had recovered from COVID-19.

The chain uses TRBV19 and TRBJ1-1, with D unclear. The CDR3 is made up of 14 amino acids. V was shortened by 7 bases and J by 0 bases, with 12 bases between the two germline ends. The germline V gene has CDR1 LNHDA and CDR2 SQIVND (reference sequence). The CDR3 DNA is TGTGCCAGTAATTCCGTTGGCATGAACACTGAAGCTTTCTTT. This sequence encodes CASNSVGMNTEAFF.

Regarding this clone: Other DNA sequences of this sample code for an identical CDR3. V and J are TRBV18 and TRBJ1-2, with D maybe TRBD1 (5 bases). The ends were cut back, 2 bases at V and 2 bases at J, with 9 bases in the middle. Germline CDR1 reads KGHSH; CDR2 reads LQKENI. The CDR3 sequence is 14 residues long. Written as DNA, the CDR3 is TGTGCCAGCTCACCATCGGCAGGGAACTATGGCTACACCTTC. As protein: CASSPSAGNYGYTF. The full variable domain, with the rest looked up from reference TRBV18 and TRBJ1-2, is NAGVMQNPRHLVRRRGQEARLRCSPMKGHSHVYWYRQLPEEGLKFMVYLQKENIIDESGMPKERFSAEFPKEGPSILRIQQVVRGDSAAYFCASSPSAGNYGYTFGSGTRLTVV.

The chain employs TRBV15 and TRBJ1-1; D may be TRBD1 (5 bases). The CDR3 is 14 residues long. Trimming cost V 1 base and J 1 base, with 7 bases left between them. CDR1 and CDR2 (germline): LNHNV, YYDKDF (reference sequence). For the CDR3, the DNA is TGTGCCACCAGCAGAGGGGGGGAGAACACTGAAGCTTTCTTT. Amino acids: CATSRGGENTEAFF.

The chain is built from TRBV2 and TRBJ1-1, with 10 bases aligning to TRBD1. J lost 5 bases, V lost 8 bases, and 8 bases had no gene match. The CDR3 covers 14 residues. CDR1 is SNHLY and CDR2 is FYNNEI in the germline V gene. CDR3 loop: CASSSTGGMTEAFF. CDR3 bases: TGTGCCAGCTCATCGACAGGGGGCATGACTGAAGCTTTCTTT.

The CDR3 region has the DNA TGTGCCAGCAGCGGGGGGGCCGGGAGCAATCAGCCCCAGCATTTT. This sequence encodes CASSGGAGSNQPQHF. The rearrangement links TRBV3-1 (or the pseudogene TRBV3-2) to TRBJ1-5; tentative D call: TRBD1 (6 bases). Trimming removed 5 bases from V and 1 base from J, with 12 bases in between. This CDR3 comprises 15 residues. Germline assignment: CDR1 LGHDT and CDR2 YNNKEL (reference sequence).

The chain links TRBV28 to TRBJ2-3; weak D call: TRBD1 (5 bases). The CDR3 is made up of 14 amino acids. Germline V gene sequence: CDR1 MDHEN, CDR2 SYDVKM. The germline V and J ends were trimmed by 7 bases and 0 bases, with 11 bases remaining between them. The CDR3 DNA follows: TGTGCCAGCACCCGGACACTAAGCACAGATACGCAGTATTTT. This gives the protein CASTRTLSTDTQYF. The complete variable domain, with remaining parts taken from reference TRBV28 and TRBJ2-3, reads DVKVTQSSRYLVKRTGEKVFLECVQDMDHENMFWYRQDPGLGLRLIYFSYDVKMKEKGDIPEGYSVSREKKERFSLILESASTNQTSMYLCASTRTLSTDTQYFGPGTRLTVL.

The chain uses TRBV19 and TRBJ2-5, with TRBD2 matching 9 bases. CDR1 and CDR2 from the germline V gene are LNHDA and SQIVND (reference sequence). The V gene end was trimmed by 3 bases and the J gene end by 5 bases; junction bases not matched to a gene: 7. The CDR3 has 15 residues. CDR3 coding DNA: TGTGCCAGTAGTATGAGCGGGGGGCTGGGGGAGACCCAGTACTTC. It translates to CASSMSGGLGETQYF.

This clone was picked up one time. The chain combines TRBV6-5 with TRBJ1-1; D is unresolved. Trimming took 9 bases from V and 0 from J, leaving 5 bases between them. Germline V gene data show CDR1 as MNHEY and CDR2 as SVGAGI. This CDR3 comprises 11 residues. This CDR3 reads CASGVNTEAFF. CDR3 in DNA: TGTGCCAGTGGAGTGAACACTGAAGCTTTCTTT.

The V call is TRBV9, the J call TRBJ1-2; the D gene is possibly TRBD1 (5 bases). Germline-derived CDR1 and CDR2 are SGDLS and YYNGEE. Trimming pared 2 bases from V and 4 bases from J, leaving 12 bases between. The CDR3 extends over 14 amino acids. CDR3 amino acids: CASSVGTPGYGYTF. The CDR3 region has the DNA TGTGCCAGCAGCGTCGGGACTCCTGGCTATGGCTACACCTTC.

J is TRBJ2-7 and V is TRBV5-6; tentatively, D is TRBD1 (6 bases). The ends were cut back, 3 bases at V and 6 bases at J, with 19 bases in the middle. CDR3 length: 15 residues. Germline V gives CDR1 SGHDT, CDR2 YYEEEE. The CDR3 loop reads CASSWGHPSEGEQYF. The CDR3 DNA follows: TGTGCCAGCAGCTGGGGACATCCCAGCGAGGGCGAGCAGTACTTC.

The sample holds one count of this clone. The chain combines TRBV4-3 with TRBJ2-5; possibly TRBD1 for D (6 bases). This CDR3 spans 17 amino acids. With 0 bases removed from V and 5 bases from J, the gap between germline ends came to 19 bases. Germline V gene sequence: CDR1 LGHNA, CDR2 YSLEER. CDR3 sequence reads: CASSQEPPGRGYETQYF. The DNA for the CDR3 is TGCGCCAGCAGCCAAGAACCGCCGGGCAGGGGTTATGAGACCCAGTACTTC.

The chain recombines TRBV4-2 with TRBJ2-2, with a tentative D call TRBD1 (6 bases). This CDR3 has 15 residues. Between the trimmed V and J ends, which lost 1 base and 7 bases, there was a span of 13 bases. Germline V gene lookup returns CDR1 LGHNA and CDR2 YNFKEQ. The CDR3 is CASSQGGTGNGELFF. The CDR3 region has the DNA TGTGCCAGCAGCCAAGGGGGTACAGGGAACGGGGAGCTGTTTTTT.

The genes are TRBV3-1 (or the pseudogene TRBV3-2) and TRBJ1-6; tentative D call: TRBD1 (5 bases). Trimming left V 4 bases short and J 7 bases short, with 11 bases between. From germline, CDR1 is LGHDT and CDR2 YNNKEL (reference sequence). The CDR3 runs 14 residues. The CDR3, as DNA: TGTGCCAGCAGCCCCTGGGGCGCCAATTCACCCCTCCACTTT. Amino acid sequence: CASSPWGANSPLHF.

The rearrangement uses TRBV5-1 and TRBJ2-7, with TRBD2 matching over 10 bases. V lost 4 bases, J lost 7 bases, and 8 bases stayed unmatched. CDR1 and CDR2 from the germline V gene are SGHRS and YFSETQ. There are 14 residues in the CDR3. The CDR3 nucleotides read TGCGCCAGCAGCCGGACGGGACTAGCGAGTGAGCAGTACTTC. Translating it yields CASSRTGLASEQYF. The complete variable domain, with remaining parts taken from reference TRBV5-1 and TRBJ2-7, reads KAGVTQTPRYLIKTRGQQVTLSCSPISGHRSVSWYQQTPGQGLQFLFEYFSETQRNKGNFPGRFSGRQFSNSRSEMNVSTLELGDSALYLCASSRTGLASEQYFGPGTRLTVT.

The chain recombines TRBV4-1 with TRBJ2-1; 7 positions agree with TRBD2. The ends lost 1 base at V and 4 bases at J; junction bases unmatched: 4. The CDR3 runs 15 residues. Germline loops: CDR1 MGHRA, CDR2 YSYEKL. The DNA of the CDR3 is TGCGCCAGCAGCCAAGCGGCCGGGGGGTACAATGAGCAGTTCTTC. Residues: CASSQAAGGYNEQFF.

The J gene is TRBJ2-7, the V gene TRBV4-3, with D maybe TRBD2 (7 bases). Germline CDR1 reads LGHNA; CDR2 reads YSLEER. This CDR3 comprises 13 residues. This CDR3 is CTQAGAWVSEQYF. CDR3 nucleotide sequence: TGCACCCAGGCGGGGGCTTGGGTGTCCGAGCAGTACTTC.

This chain links TRBV2 with TRBJ1-2; D may be TRBD1 (5 bases). The V end lost 0 bases, the J end lost 3 bases, and 8 bases lay between the germline ends. The CDR3 extends over 14 amino acids. Germline CDR1 reads SNHLY; CDR2 reads FYNNEI. The CDR3: CASSEARDYYGYTF. The CDR3 bases are TGTGCCAGCAGTGAAGCCAGGGACTACTATGGCTACACCTTC.

The chain employs TRBV9 and TRBJ2-7; 8 nucleotides match TRBD2. CDR3 length: 13 residues. The ends lost 4 bases at V and 4 bases at J; junction bases unmatched: 4. Germline loops: CDR1 SGDLS, CDR2 YYNGEE. CDR3 protein: CASSSRGGYEQYF. CDR3 in DNA: TGTGCCAGCAGCTCTCGCGGGGGGTACGAGCAGTACTTC. Full variable domain (remainder filled in from reference TRBV9 and TRBJ2-7): DSGVTQTPKHLITATGQRVTLRCSPRSGDLSVYWYQQSLDQGLQFLIQYYNGEERAKGNILERFSAQQFPDLHSELNLSSLELGDSALYFCASSSRGGYEQYFGPGTRLTVT.

This clone was found once. CDR3 nucleotide sequence: TGTGCCAGCAGTTTTGATCACCGACAGGTATACACTGAAGCTTTCTTT. Encoded protein: CASSFDHRQVYTEAFF. The chain employs TRBV27 and TRBJ1-1, with D possibly matching TRBD1 (6 bases). Deletions cut 3 bases from V and 3 bases from J, with 17 bases between. The CDR3 runs 16 residues. Germline V gene sequence: CDR1 MNHEY, CDR2 SMNVEV (reference sequence).

This chain joins TRBV6-5 and TRBJ2-3; the D gene is possibly TRBD1 (5 bases). The CDR3 totals 12 residues. Germline CDR1 and CDR2: MNHEY and SVGAGI. CDR3 sequence: CATAPDKDTQYF. CDR3 sequence (DNA): TGTGCTACAGCCCCGGACAAAGATACGCAGTATTTT.

The DNA of the CDR3 is TGTGCCTGGAGTGTCGGCCAGGGCAATGAAAAACTGTTTTTT. Residues: CAWSVGQGNEKLFF. J is TRBJ1-4 and V is TRBV30; the D gene is possibly TRBD1 (5 bases). The CDR3 extends over 14 amino acids. CDR1 is GTSNPN, CDR2 SVGIG, per germline (reference sequence). The V gene lost 0 bases and the J gene lost 5 bases, with 10 bases spanning the gap.

This clone was counted ten times or more. Other DNA sequences from this sample encode an identical CDR3 as well. The chain combines TRBV5-6 with TRBJ1-5; D is uncertain. Per germline, CDR1 SGHDT and CDR2 YYEEEE. This CDR3 has 13 amino acids. V shed 2 bases and J shed 5 bases, with 8 bases lying between them. CDR3 region: CASSLGGDQPQHF. DNA of the CDR3: TGTGCCAGCAGCTTAGGCGGGGATCAGCCCCAGCATTTT.

The CDR3 DNA sequence: TGTGCCAGTAATTCCAGGGTTACCACCGGGGAGCTGTTTTTT. This sequence encodes CASNSRVTTGELFF. V usage is TRBV19 and J usage is TRBJ2-2, with D tentatively TRBD1 (5 bases). Germline lookup yields CDR1 LNHDA and CDR2 SQIVND (reference sequence). Trimming shortened V by 7 bases and J by 4 bases, and 13 bases separated the two germline ends. The CDR3 extends over 14 amino acids.

As DNA, the CDR3 is TGTGCCAGCAGCCCCAGGTTGGGGCAGGGCTACGAGCAGTACTTC. This sequence encodes CASSPRLGQGYEQYF. V gene TRBV6-5 combines with J gene TRBJ2-7, with D possibly being TRBD1 (5 bases). The CDR3 extends over 15 amino acids. In germline, CDR1 is MNHEY, CDR2 SVGAGI. The V end was cut by 6 bases, the J end by 3 bases, with 18 bases between.

This chain links TRBV2 with TRBJ1-4; TRBD1 aligns across 12 bases. Germline values: CDR1 SNHLY, CDR2 FYNNEI. The trim removed 0 bases at V and 11 bases at J, leaving 4 bases unmatched. This CDR3 comprises 15 residues. The CDR3 protein is CASSEARDRGLKLFF. CDR3 DNA sequence: TGTGCCAGCAGTGAAGCAAGGGACAGGGGGCTTAAACTGTTTTTT.

This clone occurred once. The J gene is TRBJ1-6, the V gene TRBV19; weak D call: TRBD1 (6 bases). CDR1 LNHDA and CDR2 SQIVND come from the germline V gene (reference sequence). V was shortened by 5 bases and J by 7 bases, with 18 bases between the two germline ends. The CDR3 is made up of 16 amino acids. CDR3 DNA: TGTGCCAGTAGTCTTATCTTCCGGGACAAAAATTCACCCCTCCACTTT. Translating gives CASSLIFRDKNSPLHF.

The rearrangement uses TRBV25-1 and TRBJ1-2; the D gene is possibly TRBD1 (5 bases). Trimming stripped 3 bases from V and 7 bases from J, with 15 bases between. Germline V gives CDR1 MGHDK, CDR2 SYGVNS. The CDR3 has 14 amino acids. The CDR3 nucleotides read TGTGCCAGCAGTGAGATCGGGGGACCGGGTGGCTACACCTTC. Its protein is CASSEIGGPGGYTF.

V and J are TRBV10-3 and TRBJ1-4; tentatively, D is TRBD1 (5 bases). V was pared by 6 bases and J by 3 bases, with 8 bases between. Germline V gives CDR1 ENHRY, CDR2 SYGVKD. This CDR3 spans 13 amino acids. In nucleotides, the CDR3 is TGTGCCATCAGAGGGGCGGCTAATGAAAAACTGTTTTTT. It yields the protein CAIRGAANEKLFF.

In its sample, this clone was seen a few times. The J gene is TRBJ1-1, the V gene TRBV6-1; D not certain. The germline CDR1 and CDR2 sequences are MNHNS and SASEGT. Trimming left V 2 bases short and J 4 bases short, with 5 bases between. CDR3 length: 12 amino acids. This CDR3 is CASSEQATEAFF. CDR3 in DNA: TGTGCCAGCAGTGAACAGGCCACTGAAGCTTTCTTT.

This rearrangement joins TRBV5-1 to TRBJ1-1; D gene ambiguous. Germline V gene data show CDR1 as SGHRS and CDR2 as YFSETQ. This CDR3 contains 13 residues. Between the trimmed V and J ends, which lost 4 bases and 3 bases, there was a span of 10 bases. This CDR3 is CASSPVPDTEAFF. For the CDR3, the DNA is TGCGCCAGCAGCCCGGTTCCCGACACTGAAGCTTTCTTT. The full variable domain, rest sourced from reference TRBV5-1 and TRBJ1-1, is KAGVTQTPRYLIKTRGQQVTLSCSPISGHRSVSWYQQTPGQGLQFLFEYFSETQRNKGNFPGRFSGRQFSNSRSEMNVSTLELGDSALYLCASSPVPDTEAFFGQGTRLTVV.